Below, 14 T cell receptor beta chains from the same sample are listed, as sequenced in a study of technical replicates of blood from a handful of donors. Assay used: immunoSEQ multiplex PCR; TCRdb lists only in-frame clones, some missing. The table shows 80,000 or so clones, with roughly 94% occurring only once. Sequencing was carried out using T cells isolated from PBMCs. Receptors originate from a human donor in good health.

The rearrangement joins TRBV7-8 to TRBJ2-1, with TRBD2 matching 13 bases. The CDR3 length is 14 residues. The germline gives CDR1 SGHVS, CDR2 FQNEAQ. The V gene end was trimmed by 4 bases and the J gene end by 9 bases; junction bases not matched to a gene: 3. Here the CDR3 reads CASSWGLAGSEQFF. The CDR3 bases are TGTGCCAGCAGCTGGGGACTAGCGGGAAGTGAGCAGTTCTTC.

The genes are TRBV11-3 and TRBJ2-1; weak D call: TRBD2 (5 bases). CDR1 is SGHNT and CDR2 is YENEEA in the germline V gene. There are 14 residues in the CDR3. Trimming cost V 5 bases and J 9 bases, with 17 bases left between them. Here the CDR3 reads CASSPTIASSEQFF. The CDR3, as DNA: TGTGCCAGCAGCCCAACTATAGCGTCGAGTGAGCAGTTCTTC.

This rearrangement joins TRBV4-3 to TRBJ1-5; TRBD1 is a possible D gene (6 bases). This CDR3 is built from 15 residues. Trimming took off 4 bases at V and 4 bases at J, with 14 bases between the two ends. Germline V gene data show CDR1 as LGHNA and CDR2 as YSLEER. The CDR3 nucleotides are TGCGCCAGCAGCCCCTCCAGGGGAAGGAATCAGCCCCAGCATTTT. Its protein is CASSPSRGRNQPQHF.

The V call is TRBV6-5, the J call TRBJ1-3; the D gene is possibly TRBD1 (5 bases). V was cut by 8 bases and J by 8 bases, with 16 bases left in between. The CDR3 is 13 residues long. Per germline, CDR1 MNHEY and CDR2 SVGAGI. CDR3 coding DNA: TGTGCCAGCTGTGACAGTTCTAGGGACACCATATATTTT. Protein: CASCDSSRDTIYF.

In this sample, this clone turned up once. CDR3 loop: CASRTGGTGELFF. The CDR3 DNA follows: TGTGCCAGCCGGACAGGGGGTACCGGGGAGCTGTTTTTT. The rearrangement links TRBV19 to TRBJ2-2, with 10 bases aligning to TRBD1. Unmatched junction bases numbered 3, after V lost 9 bases and J lost 5 bases. Germline V gives CDR1 LNHDA, CDR2 SQIVND (reference sequence). The length of the CDR3 is 13 residues.

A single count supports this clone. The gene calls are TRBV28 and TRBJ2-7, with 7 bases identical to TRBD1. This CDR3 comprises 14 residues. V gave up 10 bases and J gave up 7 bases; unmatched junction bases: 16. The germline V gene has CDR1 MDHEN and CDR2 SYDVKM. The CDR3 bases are TGTGCCATCCACGAGACAGGGAGTGGTGAAGAGCAGTACTTC. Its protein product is CAIHETGSGEEQYF.

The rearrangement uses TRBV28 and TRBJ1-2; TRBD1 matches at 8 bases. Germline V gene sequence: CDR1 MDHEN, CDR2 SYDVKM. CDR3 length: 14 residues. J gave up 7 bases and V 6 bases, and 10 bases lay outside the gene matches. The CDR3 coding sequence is TGTGCCAGCAGAATTTCTACAGGGGGTAGTGGCTACACCTTC. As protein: CASRISTGGSGYTF.

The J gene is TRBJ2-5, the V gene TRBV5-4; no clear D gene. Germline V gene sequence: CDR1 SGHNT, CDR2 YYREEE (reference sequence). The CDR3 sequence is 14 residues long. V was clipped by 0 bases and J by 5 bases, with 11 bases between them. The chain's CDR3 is CASSLATEKETQYF. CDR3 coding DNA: TGTGCCAGCAGCTTGGCAACTGAGAAGGAGACCCAGTACTTC.

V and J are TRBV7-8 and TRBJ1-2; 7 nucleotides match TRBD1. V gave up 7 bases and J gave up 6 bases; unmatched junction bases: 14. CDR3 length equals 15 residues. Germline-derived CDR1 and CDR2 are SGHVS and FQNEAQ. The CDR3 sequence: CASNVAGGNFDGYTF. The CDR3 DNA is TGTGCCAGCAATGTTGCAGGGGGGAATTTTGATGGCTACACCTTC.

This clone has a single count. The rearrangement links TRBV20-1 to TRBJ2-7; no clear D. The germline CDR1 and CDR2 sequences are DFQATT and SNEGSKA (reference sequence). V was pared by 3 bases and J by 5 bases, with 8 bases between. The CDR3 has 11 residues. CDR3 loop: CSASWANEQYF. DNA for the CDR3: TGCAGTGCTAGCTGGGCAAACGAGCAGTACTTC.

Here the CDR3 reads CASSGGLSYGYTF. As DNA, the CDR3 is TGTGCCAGCAGTGGGGGACTCTCCTATGGCTACACCTTC. The chain is built from TRBV27 and TRBJ1-2, with TRBD1 as a possible D gene (5 bases). CDR3 length equals 13 residues. CDR1 and CDR2 (germline): MNHEY, SMNVEV (reference sequence). Trimming shortened V by 5 bases and J by 4 bases, and 11 bases separated the two germline ends.

The chain's CDR3 is CASSDRRDPTDTQYF. In DNA form, the CDR3 reads TGTGCCAGCAGCGATAGGCGGGATCCCACAGATACGCAGTATTTT. The chain is built from TRBV9 and TRBJ2-3, with D possibly matching TRBD2 (6 bases). Germline loops: CDR1 SGDLS, CDR2 YYNGEE. The CDR3 has 15 amino acids. V was pared by 3 bases and J by 2 bases, with 13 bases between.

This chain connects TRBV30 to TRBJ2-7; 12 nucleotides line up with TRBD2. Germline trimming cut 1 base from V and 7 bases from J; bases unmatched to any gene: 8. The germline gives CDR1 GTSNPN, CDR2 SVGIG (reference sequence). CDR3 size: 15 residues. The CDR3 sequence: CAWSEMTSGRREQYF. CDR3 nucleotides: TGTGCCTGGAGTGAGATGACTAGCGGGAGAAGGGAGCAGTACTTC.

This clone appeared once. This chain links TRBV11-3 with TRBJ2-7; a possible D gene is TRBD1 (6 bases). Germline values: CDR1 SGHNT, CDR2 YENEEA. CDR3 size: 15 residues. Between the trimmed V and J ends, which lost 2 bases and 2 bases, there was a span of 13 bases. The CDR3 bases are TGTGCCAGCAGCTTACTGGGACAACAGACCTACGAGCAGTACTTC. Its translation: CASSLLGQQTYEQYF.